A selection of T cell receptor beta chains follows, all from one sample in a study of CD8 T cells in ankylosing spondylitis. TCRdb reprocessed the 5' RACE reads via MiXCR and lists one record per CDR3 protein. The repertoire holds 350,000 or so distinct CDR3 sequences, with approximately 10% as singletons. The sample comprised blood, either unsorted or a sorted T cell fraction (not recorded which). Receptor source: a female donor with ankylosing spondylitis or in good health (not recorded which). The CDR3 runs from the conserved cysteine through the conserved F or W. Fields, in order: J gene, V gene, CDR3 protein.

TRBJ1-3	TRBV6-6	CASRRENTIYF
TRBJ2-1	TRBV20-1	CSARGGRGGNEQFF
TRBJ2-1	TRBV6-1	CASISDGILLGHEQFF
TRBJ2-3	TRBV6-1	CASSPRGTRADTQYF
TRBJ1-4	TRBV7-7	CASSLGVLQPNEKLFF
TRBJ2-3	TRBV5-1	CASSRTDSPPQYF
TRBJ1-2	TRBV7-3	CASSRPSGVGYTF
TRBJ2-1	TRBV7-3	CASSTQSWEQFF
TRBJ2-1	TRBV5-5	CASSLAGAGNYNEQFF
TRBJ1-5	TRBV7-8	CASSIAGGSQPQHF
TRBJ2-7	TRBV20-1	CSAPQQVFLYEQYF
TRBJ2-1	TRBV7-9	CASSLTNSPYNEQFF
TRBJ2-3	TRBV20-1	CSASALAGGYGTQYF
TRBJ2-3	TRBV7-3	CASSLNLAGTDTQYF
TRBJ2-1	TRBV10-3	CAISEKPPSMDEQFF
TRBJ2-2	TRBV3-1	CASSRERQGVTGELFF
TRBJ1-1	TRBV10-3	CAIQDMLNTEAFF
TRBJ2-1	TRBV10-3	CAIGQVSSYNEQFF
TRBJ1-3	TRBV30	CAWSVLGGSGNTIYF
TRBJ1-4	TRBV28	CASRGTPNEKLFF
TRBJ1-4	TRBV20-1	CSAEDRVLREKLFF
TRBJ2-7	TRBV20-1	CSARSGLTYEQYF
TRBJ2-1	TRBV6-1	CASSSTTGASSYNEQFF
TRBJ1-1	TRBV7-9	CASSLERTGIPEAFF
TRBJ1-4	TRBV12-3/TRBV12-4	CASSYPRGGTNERLFF
TRBJ2-3	TRBV5-6	CASSLRAGVTDTQYF
TRBJ2-2	TRBV12-5	CASGLVRQGTPGELFF
TRBJ2-6	TRBV5-1	CASSRGDSRPSGANVLTF
TRBJ2-3	TRBV20-1	CSAREATSGGYTDTQYF
TRBJ2-1	TRBV7-6	CASSPGPSYNEQFF
TRBJ2-1	TRBV28	CASSLSIVSYEQFF
TRBJ2-1	TRBV20-1	CSAYPGLAARNEQFF
TRBJ2-7	TRBV7-9	CASSFTYEQYF
TRBJ2-1	TRBV12-3/TRBV12-4	CASSPLAGEQFF
TRBJ2-1	TRBV18	CASSQGQGLYNEQFF
TRBJ2-7	TRBV29-1	CSVKGGGEYYEQYF
TRBJ2-1	TRBV20-1	CSAQTSGRPAEQFF
TRBJ2-3	TRBV20-1	CSATKSGESTDTQYF
TRBJ2-1	TRBV7-6	CASSLGPGQLYNEQFF
TRBJ1-5	TRBV20-1	CSARDAGQGFDQPQHF
TRBJ1-1	TRBV10-2	CASHTNTEAFF
TRBJ2-7	TRBV2	CASADLDEQYF
TRBJ2-3	TRBV20-1	CSARGRAYTDTQYF
TRBJ2-1	TRBV27	CASSSNPGQGAYNEQFF
TRBJ2-7	TRBV20-1	CSARDSGRDGSGHEQYF
TRBJ1-2	TRBV16	CASSQRGANYGYTF
TRBJ2-1	TRBV3-1	CASSQDPASGNEQFF
TRBJ2-1	TRBV24-1	CATSPDRKNEQFF
TRBJ2-5	TRBV25-1	CASSEHSLETQYF
TRBJ2-3	TRBV20-1	CATSESTDTQYF
TRBJ2-7	TRBV20-1	CSARGGTSGRAAYEQYF
TRBJ2-1	TRBV7-2	CASSWTSYNEQFF
TRBJ2-1	TRBV5-1	CASREFQGDEQFF
TRBJ1-1	TRBV6-5	CASSYSFGVRGLNTEAFF
TRBJ2-2	TRBV5-1	CASASRSSNTGELFF